This TCR beta chain was documented in a study of cytomegalovirus exposure and HLA in healthy donors (TCRdb year 2017). Concerning the study at large: An earlier analysis of approximately 640 of the donors reported 250 to 300 Gb of sequence data and some 100 million unique TCR beta sequences from 150 million to 200 million T cells. Approximately 330 gigabases of sequencing data and around 80 million unique TCR sequences made up an early release that covered nearly 650 HLA-typed donors. The genetic ancestry cluster associated with self-reported Caucasian donors included 80% to 90% of the 398 genotyped donors. The aim of the study was to test whether cataloging public T cell receptors could identify signatures of past pathogen exposure. The T cell repertoires of some 670 subjects were profiled by immunosequencing and related to cytomegalovirus serostatus. Along with the 666-subject first cohort, a separate validation cohort of about 110 different subjects was used. To predict cytomegalovirus infection status, the study combined high-throughput TCR immunosequencing, statistical association of individual TCRs with disease status, and machine learning. In a later analysis, previously published TCR beta repertoires from 670 or so donors were re-analyzed and high-resolution HLA genotyping was added so that TCR occurrence patterns could be studied. In the later analysis, no new phenotypic data were used to find candidate immune exposures; instead, reliance was placed on TCR beta sequences and their occurrence across donors. In an earlier analysis of roughly 540 of the donors, high-throughput TCR beta sequencing was used to judge whether each TCR beta V gene segment behaved as functional or pseudogenic. Donor age, sex, ethnicity and CMV serostatus were compiled alongside the repertoire data. In a later genetic analysis, genome-wide SNP genotypes for about 65% of the roughly 700 donors were used, and that subset was treated as a discovery cohort. Every discovery cohort repertoire had been produced on one sequencing platform. HLA typing covered class I and class II loci at four-digit resolution. The number of typed donors differed by locus: about 620-630 for A, B, C, DRB1 and DQB1; 500 to 550 for DQA1; approximately 610 for DPA1; and around 450 for DPB1. Because of strong linkage in the cohort, five DR-DQ haplotypes were treated as single units for association and clustering. Among some 400 genotyped donors of the cohort, an average of around 220,000 unique TCR beta nucleotide sequences was sequenced per donor, of which roughly 17% were non-productive. Overall results and qualifications from the work: Because some donors lacked HLA typing at each locus, the association tests relied only on the typed subset. Linkage disequilibrium might explain the correlated functional status among segregating V segments, but an unknown experimental factor could not be ruled out. The only immune exposure information available for the cohort was CMV serostatus. A later analysis found that TCR association rates varied across HLA loci, with DRB1 alleles showing the most associated TCRs and HLA-C alleles the fewest. A group of highly shared sequence variants was considered likely to be a technical artifact of the sequencing pipeline. Only TCR beta chains were sequenced in this cohort, and the absence of alpha or paired-chain data limited detectable features. The authors suggested that the approach could potentially be generalized to other disease states and immunological phenotypes. An association between a missense DCLRE1C variant and V-gene and J-gene trimming of TCR beta chains was found in a later genetic analysis and replicated in an independent cohort. The study listed 150 to 200 TCR beta chains as associated with cytomegalovirus. The presence/absence analyses assumed that sequencing depth was roughly uniform across donors, and that assumption may not be true. A later analysis reported that several top co-occurrence clusters appeared linked to parvovirus B19, influenza, CMV and Epstein-Barr virus. While some public TCRs were present in many individuals, most TCR sequences turned up only very rarely across donors. Broadly in line with IMGT annotations, most TCR beta V segments showed up in productive rearrangements about 87% or about 30% of the time in an earlier analysis of around 550 of the donors. Most CMV-associated TCR beta chains appeared to be HLA-restricted in a later analysis, and the HLA associations seemed to be driven largely by CMV exposure. A further reported finding was that TCR beta sequences accurately predicted the HLA-A and HLA-B alleles for most subjects in the first cohort. According to a later genetic analysis, donors in an Asian-associated ancestry cluster had fewer N-insertions in productive TCRs than the approximately 710-donor mean. In both the original and validation cohorts, the classifier was reported to diagnose cytomegalovirus status with high specificity and sensitivity. Some IMGT-functional V segments, including TRBV6-2 and TRBV6-3, could not be told apart with the 87-base-pair reads, so those segments were excluded. In a later analysis, HLA-associated TCR beta chains were found to be more clonally expanded and to have lower generation probabilities than equally common non-associated chains. Assigning TCR associations to individual alleles was difficult when HLA alleles, especially DR and DQ, strongly co-occurred. A few of the identified cytomegalovirus-associated TCR beta chains were confirmed in vitro to be specific for cytomegalovirus antigens. In a later analysis, some 18,000 TCR beta sequences were associated with specific HLA alleles at a false discovery rate of 0.05. Because counts were too low, under 20 rarely observed V segments, including chromosome 9 orphons, were left out of the earlier analysis of 587 of the donors.

According to the germline V gene, CDR1 reads SGHVS and CDR2 reads FQNEAQ. Measured from the cysteine to the phenylalanine, the CDR3 is 14 residues long. Here the CDR3 DNA is all that survives: 42 bases in frame from base 1. At the junction V is shortened by 2 bases and J by 3 bases, with 11 bases in between. In total, fewer than 750 healthy bone marrow donors made up the cohort. At the time of sampling, every cohort member was nominally healthy, though immune exposures that went unrecorded were likely present. The donor was CMV seronegative and belonged to the group of approximately 320 seronegative cohort members. Every donor gave a peripheral blood sample, and the peripheral blood mononuclear cells from that sample were used for TCR beta sequencing. Genomic DNA extraction from the blood cell samples was performed with the Qiagen DNeasy Blood Extraction Kit. In regard to this clone: Its antigen has not been determined. Base qualities are missing; no much larger clone stands one base away.

Receptor libraries were prepared by the immunoSEQ multiplex PCR assay. A mixture of 60 forward primers for TCR Vbeta segments and 13 reverse primers for TCR Jbeta segments was used in the multiplex PCR. A multiplex PCR assay on genomic DNA amplified the CDR3 region of rearranged TCR beta genes. On the Illumina HiSeq System, the amplified TCR beta libraries were sequenced as 87-base-pair reads. For the original study's pipeline: In a later analysis, roughly 80 million unique TCR beta chains were counted across the approximately 620 repertoires, and approximately 9.9 million of these chains were shared by at least two donors. Raw reads were error-corrected and collapsed into unique sequences by a nearest-neighbor algorithm in which closely related sequences were merged to remove PCR and sequencing errors. V, D and J gene segments were assigned by aligning CDR3 sequences to IMGT reference sequences. For a sequence to be retained, at least a six-nucleotide match to both a V gene segment and a J gene segment was required. Rearrangements were called productive when the CDR3 lacked stop codons and stayed in frame with V and J; all others were non-productive. Following IMGT convention, CDR3 was defined as the stretch from the second conserved V-encoded cysteine up to the conserved J-encoded phenylalanine. The earlier analysis of 587 of the donors excluded sequences that lacked an unambiguous match to a single V gene segment. An earlier analysis of several hundred of the donors called V segments functional above 56.7% productive rearrangements and segregating when the between-donor standard deviation exceeded 5%. A statistical classification framework was developed to diagnose cytomegalovirus status using the catalog of TCR beta chain sequences. A later analysis assigned V and J genes by comparing TCR nucleotide sequences with IMGT/GENE-DB human TR gene sequences. The TCRdist pipeline was used in a later analysis to assign CDR3 sequences and most-parsimonious VDJ recombination scenarios. A later analysis defined each TCR beta chain by its CDR3 amino acid sequence plus V-gene family, and excluded reads lacking a unique V-gene family. In a later analysis, around 600 highly shared, low-generation-probability nucleotide sequences were removed to address suspected cross-contamination and a sequencing artifact. In a later analysis, a clonal expansion index was calculated for each public chain from normalized within-repertoire ranks of inferred template counts. Generation probabilities in a later analysis came from a VDJ recombination model fitted to out-of-frame rearrangements, and those results were checked against IGoR. A later analysis scored TCR-TCR, TCR-HLA and TCR-CMV co-occurrence with hypergeometric tests, applying a repertoire-size bias correction to TCR pairs. In a later analysis, false discovery rates were estimated by permuting HLA or CMV assignments 20 times. In a later analysis, co-occurring TCRs were grouped using DBSCAN, and TCRdist sequence similarity was added for clustering within HLA-allele-positive subsets. Repertoires with fewer than 30,000 or more than 120,000 public chains were left out of co-occurrence clustering, as were a few repertoires with anomalous nucleotide sharing. TCRdb took over this immuneACCESS table, retaining in-frame rearrangements with V and J assigned. Such tables are incomplete; in checked studies, under half of the missing clones stem from an unresolved V gene, and the remainder is unexplained. The V and J calls and the clone size are those of that table, but D and trimming were determined from the DNA. The sample yields about 160,000 clones; roughly four fifths were counted once. Less than 3% of the sample lies in the top ten.

This clonotype originated in a female donor in good health and CMV-seronegative. This chain is built from TRBV7-8 and TRBJ2-7, and the D gene may be TRBD2, 6 bases matching. Source material: PBMCs. The nucleotide sequence reads TGTGCCAGCAGCTTACAGGAGGGAGGCTACGAGCAGTACTTC. Translated, it reads CASSLQEGGYEQYF.